What follows is one T cell receptor (beta chain) and its context. As handled by the study authors: Reference gene primer amplification yielded estimated nucleated cell counts. Sequencing used immunoSEQ multiplex PCR; TCRdb keeps in-frame clones, though not all of them. V and J calls and clone size are those listed in that table; D and trimming were worked out from the DNA. The sample holds 50,000 to 55,000 clones; 87% are singletons and the top ten take roughly 15%. This sample was included in a study of blood T cell repertoires in COVID-19. Study details: Sites across the United States, Italy and Spain contributed samples from acute and convalescent COVID-19.

Trimming stripped 6 bases from V and 1 base from J, with 11 bases between. Germline V gene lookup returns CDR1 MNHEY and CDR2 SMNVEV (reference sequence). The CDR3 runs 14 residues. The chain is built from TRBV27 and TRBJ2-3; perhaps TRBD2 as D (5 bases). What was sequenced was peripheral blood. This clonotype was obtained from a human donor with active COVID-19. The donor label of this sample is uncertain. The CDR3 reads CASSLGLRTDTQYF. The DNA for the CDR3 is TGTGCCAGCAGCCTCGGACTCCGCACAGATACGCAGTATTTT.